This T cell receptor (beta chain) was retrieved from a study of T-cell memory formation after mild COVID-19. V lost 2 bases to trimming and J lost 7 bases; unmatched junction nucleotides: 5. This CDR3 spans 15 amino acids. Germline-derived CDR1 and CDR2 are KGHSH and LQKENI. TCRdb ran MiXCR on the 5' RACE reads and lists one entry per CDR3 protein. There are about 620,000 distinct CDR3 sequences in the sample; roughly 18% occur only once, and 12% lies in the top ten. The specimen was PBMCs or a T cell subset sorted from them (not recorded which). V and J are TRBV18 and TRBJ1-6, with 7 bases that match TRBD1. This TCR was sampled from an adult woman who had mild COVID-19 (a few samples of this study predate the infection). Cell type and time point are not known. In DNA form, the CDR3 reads TGTGCCAGCTCACCAGCGACAGGGAGGAATTCACCCCTCCACTTT. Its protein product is CASSPATGRNSPLHF.